This T cell receptor beta chain emerged from a study of human T cells and chemical hapten exposure. The library gave individual cDNA molecules unique molecular identifiers. TCRdb re-analysed the RACE reads in MiXCR, keeping a single row per CDR3 protein. Of 100,000 to 150,000 distinct CDR3 sequences listed, around 8.2% are singletons. In its sample, this clonotype was seen many times. The CDR3 has 12 residues. The germline V gene has CDR1 LNHDA and CDR2 SQIVND (reference sequence). The V end was cut by 5 bases, the J end by 6 bases, with 8 bases between. Time point in this sample: healthy volunteer bleed at 2 weeks. Researchers extracted total RNA from unfractionated whole blood.

The chain carries TRBV19 and TRBJ2-1; perhaps TRBD2 as D (5 bases). This TCR was recovered from a male donor in good health. Some clones in this sample may be carry-over from other donors' samples. The sequenced material came from whole blood. The chain's CDR3 is CASSPDFNEQFF. The CDR3 DNA sequence: TGTGCCAGTAGTCCGGACTTCAATGAGCAGTTCTTC.